Listed here are 22 T cell receptor beta chains from one sample, sequenced in a study of blood T cell repertoires in COVID-19. Generated by immunoSEQ multiplex PCR, the TCRdb table keeps only in-frame clones and is missing some. The table lists approximately 55,000 clones, 80% of them singletons. Specimen: peripheral blood. Every receptor here comes from a young man with COVID-19, enrolled during active disease.

The V and J genes are TRBV11-2 and TRBJ2-1, with 12 bases that match TRBD2. V gave up 0 bases and J gave up 7 bases; unmatched junction bases: 7. Germline values: CDR1 SGHAT, CDR2 FQNNGV. The CDR3 contains 17 residues. CDR3 protein: CASSLDMGLAGGNEQFF. The DNA for the CDR3 is TGTGCCAGCAGCTTAGATATGGGCCTAGCGGGAGGGAATGAGCAGTTCTTC.

V and J are TRBV7-9 and TRBJ2-1; 10 bases map to TRBD1. The CDR3 consists of 15 residues. From germline, CDR1 is SEHNR and CDR2 FQNEAQ (reference sequence). Losses at the gene ends were 5 bases for V and 3 bases for J; bases not matched to a gene: 4. DNA of the CDR3: TGTGCCAGCAGCCCCGGGACAGGGGACTACAATGAGCAGTTCTTC. Protein product: CASSPGTGDYNEQFF. Looking up the rest from reference TRBV7-9 and TRBJ2-1 gives the full variable domain: DTGVSQNPRHKITKRGQNVTFRCDPISEHNRLYWYRQTLGQGPEFLTYFQNEAQLEKSRLLSDRFSAERPKGSFSTLEIQRTEQGDSAMYLCASSPGTGDYNEQFFGPGTRLTVL.

There are a few counts of this clone. The chain carries TRBV13 and TRBJ1-1, with TRBD1 as a possible D gene (5 bases). From germline, CDR1 is PRHDT and CDR2 FYEKMQ (reference sequence). Trimming removed 5 bases from V and 0 bases from J, with 13 bases in between. CDR3 size: 15 residues. The CDR3 nucleotides read TGTGCCAGCAGCAGACCAGGGAACATGAACACTGAAGCTTTCTTT. Translated: CASSRPGNMNTEAFF.

The chain links TRBV23-1 to TRBJ2-1, with 8 bases that match TRBD1. TRBV23-1 is known as an ORF, though its function is uncertain. Trimming removed 2 bases from V and 2 bases from J; junction bases left unmatched: 11. The length of the CDR3 is 18 residues. The CDR3 DNA is TGCGCCAGCAGTCAACCGTCCCCCGGACAGGGCGCCTACAATGAGCAGTTCTTC. The encoded protein is CASSQPSPGQGAYNEQFF.

V is TRBV5-1 and J is TRBJ2-5; 10 nucleotides agree with TRBD2. CDR1 and CDR2 (germline): SGHRS, YFSETQ. The CDR3 runs 14 residues. Trimming at V came to 4 bases and at J to 5 bases, leaving 5 bases not matched to a gene. The CDR3: CASSQAAGGETQYF. CDR3 bases: TGCGCCAGCAGCCAGGCAGCGGGAGGGGAGACCCAGTACTTC.

This chain links TRBV4-3 with TRBJ2-1, with D possibly being TRBD1 (5 bases). This CDR3 has 14 residues. Germline CDR1 reads LGHNA; CDR2 reads YSLEER. Trimming left V 5 bases short and J 3 bases short, with 11 bases between. CDR3 loop: CASSKGADYNEQFF. Here the CDR3 DNA reads TGCGCCAGCAGCAAAGGGGCAGACTACAATGAGCAGTTCTTC.

This CDR3 reads CASSLAEEMFF. The CDR3 nucleotides are TGTGCCAGCAGCTTGGCCGAGGAAATGTTCTTC. This chain links TRBV5-8 with TRBJ2-1; no reliable D call. The germline gives CDR1 SGHTS, CDR2 YDEGEE. V dropped 0 bases and J dropped 15 bases, with 10 bases sitting between them. The CDR3 has 11 residues.

The J gene is TRBJ2-7, the V gene TRBV11-2; D remains ambiguous. Germline CDR1 reads SGHAT; CDR2 reads FQNNGV. V lost 5 bases and J lost 2, with 16 bases in between. CDR3 length: 15 amino acids. The CDR3 region is CASSASSNSTYEQYF. CDR3 bases: TGTGCCAGCAGCGCCTCCTCCAACTCTACCTACGAGCAGTACTTC. Drawing the rest from reference TRBV11-2 and TRBJ2-7, the complete variable domain is EAGVAQSPRYKIIEKRQSVAFWCNPISGHATLYWYQQILGQGPKLLIQFQNNGVVDDSQLPKDRFSAERLKGVDSTLKIQPAKLEDSAVYLCASSASSNSTYEQYFGPGTRLTVT.

The DNA of the CDR3 is TGTGCCAGGCCCTACAGGGGGTGGGACACTGAAGCTTTCTTT. It yields the protein CARPYRGWDTEAFF. The V call is TRBV6-5, the J call TRBJ1-1; 8 bases are a match to TRBD1. The CDR3 is made up of 14 amino acids. Germline loops: CDR1 MNHEY, CDR2 SVGAGI. Unmatched junction bases numbered 9, after V lost 9 bases and J lost 3 bases.

The J gene is TRBJ1-1, the V gene TRBV18; D is unclear. V was trimmed by 0 bases and J by 2 bases, leaving 7 bases between them. The CDR3 runs to 14 residues. The germline V gene has CDR1 KGHSH and CDR2 LQKENI. CDR3 nucleotides: TGTGCCAGCTCACCACCGGGGAGCAACACTGAAGCTTTCTTT. This codes for CASSPPGSNTEAFF.

The rearrangement links TRBV29-1 to TRBJ2-1; 11 nucleotides line up with TRBD2. The CDR3 runs to 14 residues. V dropped 6 bases and J dropped 7; count of bases not matched to a gene: 8. Germline CDR1 and CDR2: SQVTM and ANQGSEA. Written as DNA, the CDR3 is TGCAGCGTGAGACTAGCGGGGCAGGAAAATGAGCAGTTCTTC. Translation: CSVRLAGQENEQFF.

V is TRBV7-6 and J is TRBJ2-2, with 7 nucleotides matching TRBD1. The CDR3 covers 17 residues. V shed 4 bases and J 0 bases; nucleotides not matched to a gene: 8. Germline-derived CDR1 and CDR2 are SGHVS and FNYEAQ. The CDR3 DNA reads TGTGCCAGCAGCTCGAAAAAACAGGGGTCGAACACCGGGGAGCTGTTTTTT. Its protein is CASSSKKQGSNTGELFF.

CDR3 in amino acids: CAWSGQNNQPQHF. The CDR3 nucleotides read TGTGCCTGGAGTGGACAGAACAATCAGCCCCAGCATTTT. This rearrangement joins TRBV30 to TRBJ1-5; D may be TRBD1 (5 bases). The CDR3 loop spans 13 amino acids. The V and J ends lost 1 base and 3 bases respectively, with 7 bases between them. Germline-derived CDR1 and CDR2 are GTSNPN and SVGIG (reference sequence).

This clone was counted only a few times. J is TRBJ1-2 and V is TRBV5-1; possible D gene TRBD1, 5 bases. This CDR3 has 20 residues. Between the trimmed V and J ends, which lost 0 bases and 0 bases, there was a span of 24 bases. Per germline, CDR1 SGHRS and CDR2 YFSETQ. For the CDR3, the DNA is TGCGCCAGCAGCTTGGAGGGTTGGATCAGGGAAGAGCCTTCTAACTATGGCTACACCTTC. Translated: CASSLEGWIREEPSNYGYTF.

The rearrangement joins TRBV6-6 to TRBJ2-1, with 11 bases that match TRBD2. Trimming at V came to 11 bases and at J to 5 bases, leaving 8 bases not matched to a gene. Germline V lookup: CDR1 MNHNY, CDR2 SVGAGI (reference sequence). The CDR3 runs to 14 residues. CDR3: CAGSSGGPNNEQFF. DNA for the CDR3: TGTGCCGGGTCTAGCGGGGGGCCTAACAATGAGCAGTTCTTC.

This clone was found a few times. The J gene is TRBJ2-7, the V gene TRBV28; 7 bases align to TRBD1. The CDR3 length is 17 residues. Germline CDR1 reads MDHEN; CDR2 reads SYDVKM. The junction had 12 bases not matched to a gene; V was cut back by 3 bases and J by 1 base. The DNA for the CDR3 is TGTGCCAGCAGTTTCTCCTACGGGACAGTACAATCCTACGAGCAGTACTTC. Residues: CASSFSYGTVQSYEQYF.

The CDR3 reads CAVSGANVLTF. CDR3 sequence (DNA): TGTGCCGTATCCGGGGCCAACGTCCTGACTTTC. The chain recombines TRBV6-5 with TRBJ2-6; D unresolved. The germline CDR1 and CDR2 sequences are MNHEY and SVGAGI. V lost 11 bases and J 4 bases, leaving 6 bases between the germline ends. The CDR3 is made up of 11 amino acids.

V gene TRBV12-5 combines with J gene TRBJ2-7, with a possible D match to TRBD2 (5 bases). V lost 6 bases to trimming and J lost 0 bases, with 12 bases between them. The germline V gene has CDR1 LGHNT and CDR2 FRNRAP. The CDR3 has 14 amino acids. In nucleotides, the CDR3 is TGTGCTAGTGGCTTCGGACTCAGCTCCTACGAGCAGTACTTC. Translating gives CASGFGLSSYEQYF.

J is TRBJ1-1 and V is TRBV7-3, with 8 bases matching TRBD1. Trimming took 6 bases from V and 3 from J; bases not matched to a gene: 3. Germline loops: CDR1 SGHTA, CDR2 FQGTGA. The length of the CDR3 is 13 residues. The CDR3 is CASSQDRDTEAFF. The CDR3, as DNA: TGTGCCAGCAGTCAGGACAGGGACACTGAAGCTTTCTTT.

The chain recombines TRBV18 with TRBJ2-7, with TRBD1 matching 11 bases. Germline CDR1 reads KGHSH; CDR2 reads LQKENI. There are 14 residues in the CDR3. The junction had 4 bases not matched to a gene; V was cut back by 3 bases and J by 6 bases. As DNA, the CDR3 is TGTGCCAGCTCACCCGCCGGGACAGGGGGCGAGCAGTACTTC. Translation: CASSPAGTGGEQYF.

The rearrangement uses TRBV19 and TRBJ1-2; a weak D match, TRBD1 (6 bases). Germline V gene sequence: CDR1 LNHDA, CDR2 SQIVND (reference sequence). This CDR3 contains 13 residues. The DNA for the CDR3 is TGTGTCACGGGAGGTGGGACACCCTATGGCTACACCTTC. Its protein product is CVTGGGTPYGYTF.

This clone has just a few counts. V gene TRBV21-1 combines with J gene TRBJ1-2. TRBV21-1 is classified as a pseudogene. CDR3 size: 17 residues. In DNA form, the CDR3 reads TGTGCCAGCAGCAAAAAAGGAGGAAGGTTAAGTCCTTATGGCTACACCTTC. It is translated as CASSKKGGRLSPYGYTF.